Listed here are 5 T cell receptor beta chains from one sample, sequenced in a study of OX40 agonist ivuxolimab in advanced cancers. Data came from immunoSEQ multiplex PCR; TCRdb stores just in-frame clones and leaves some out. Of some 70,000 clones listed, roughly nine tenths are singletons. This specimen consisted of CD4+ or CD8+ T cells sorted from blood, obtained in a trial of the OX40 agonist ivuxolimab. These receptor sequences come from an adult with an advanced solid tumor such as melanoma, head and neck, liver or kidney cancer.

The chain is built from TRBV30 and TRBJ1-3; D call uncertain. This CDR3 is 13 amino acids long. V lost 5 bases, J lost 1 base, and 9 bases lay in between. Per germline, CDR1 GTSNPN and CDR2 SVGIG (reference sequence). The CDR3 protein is CAWAPGSGNTIYF. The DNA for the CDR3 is TGTGCCTGGGCGCCGGGGTCTGGAAACACCATATATTTT.

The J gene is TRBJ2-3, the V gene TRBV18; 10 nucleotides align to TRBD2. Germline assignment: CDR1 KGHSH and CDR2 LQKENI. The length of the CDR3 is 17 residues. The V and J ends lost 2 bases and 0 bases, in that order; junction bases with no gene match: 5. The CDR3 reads CASSPGSGGPSTDTQYF. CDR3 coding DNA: TGTGCCAGCTCACCAGGTAGCGGGGGGCCTAGCACAGATACGCAGTATTTT. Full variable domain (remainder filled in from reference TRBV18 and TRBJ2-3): NAGVMQNPRHLVRRRGQEARLRCSPMKGHSHVYWYRQLPEEGLKFMVYLQKENIIDESGMPKERFSAEFPKEGPSILRIQQVVRGDSAAYFCASSPGSGGPSTDTQYFGPGTRLTVL.

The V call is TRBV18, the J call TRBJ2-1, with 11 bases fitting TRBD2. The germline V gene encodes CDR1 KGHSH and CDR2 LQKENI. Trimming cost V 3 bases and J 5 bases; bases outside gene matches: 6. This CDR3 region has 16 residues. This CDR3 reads CASSPISGGVNNEQFF. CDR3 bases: TGTGCCAGCTCACCCATTAGCGGGGGGGTTAACAATGAGCAGTTCTTC.

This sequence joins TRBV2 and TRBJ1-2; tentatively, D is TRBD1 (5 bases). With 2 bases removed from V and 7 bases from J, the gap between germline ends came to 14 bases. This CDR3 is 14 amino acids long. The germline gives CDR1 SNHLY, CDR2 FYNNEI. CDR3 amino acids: CASSESGRLSGYTF. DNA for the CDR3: TGTGCCAGCAGTGAATCAGGGAGATTAAGTGGCTACACCTTC.

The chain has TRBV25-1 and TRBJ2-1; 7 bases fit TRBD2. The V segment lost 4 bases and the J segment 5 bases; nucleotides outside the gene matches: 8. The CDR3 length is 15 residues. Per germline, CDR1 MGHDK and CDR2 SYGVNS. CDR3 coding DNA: TGTGCCAGCAGTGGAGCGGGGAGCCCCAACAATGAGCAGTTCTTC. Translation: CASSGAGSPNNEQFF.